This TCR beta chain was sequenced for a study of CD8 T cells in ankylosing spondylitis. General study findings and limits: A TCR beta motif of roughly 8 highly homologous variants seemed to mark ankylosing spondylitis blood.

There are 14 residues in the CDR3. Germline CDR1 is KGHDR and CDR2 is SFDVKD. The V end was cut by 3 bases, the J end by 6 bases, with 14 bases between. TCRdb processed the 5' RACE reads anew with MiXCR; each CDR3 protein has one entry. The top ten clones hold about 1% of a sample with about 450,000 distinct CDR3 sequences, approximately 26% of them seen once. This clonotype was seen only a few times. The antigen remains undetermined. This TCR was sampled from a male donor with ankylosing spondylitis. Sequenced: blood, either unsorted or a sorted T cell fraction (not recorded which). The chain uses TRBV24-1 and TRBJ2-7, with a possible D match to TRBD1 (6 bases). The CDR3 DNA reads TGTGCCACCAGTGATGGGCAGGGGCTAGGCGAGCAGTACTTC. This gives the protein CATSDGQGLGEQYF.